This TCR beta chain emerged from a study of blood T cell repertoires in COVID-19. Germline assignment: CDR1 SGDLS and CDR2 YYNGEE. The CDR3 is 9 amino acids. The table came from immunoSEQ multiplex PCR; TCRdb's copy has only in-frame clones and leaves some out. The sample has approximately 260,000 clones; about 85% are singletons. This clone was detected only once. A read error may produce the germline difference seen at one junction end. Sequencing used PBMCs or T cells enriched from blood (not recorded which). The V call is TRBV9, the J call TRBJ2-7; no clear D. This receptor was obtained from a woman aged 25 to 39 with acute COVID-19. CDR3 loop: CASSSRVNF. CDR3 nucleotides: TGTGCCAGCAGCAGCCGGGTCAACTTC.